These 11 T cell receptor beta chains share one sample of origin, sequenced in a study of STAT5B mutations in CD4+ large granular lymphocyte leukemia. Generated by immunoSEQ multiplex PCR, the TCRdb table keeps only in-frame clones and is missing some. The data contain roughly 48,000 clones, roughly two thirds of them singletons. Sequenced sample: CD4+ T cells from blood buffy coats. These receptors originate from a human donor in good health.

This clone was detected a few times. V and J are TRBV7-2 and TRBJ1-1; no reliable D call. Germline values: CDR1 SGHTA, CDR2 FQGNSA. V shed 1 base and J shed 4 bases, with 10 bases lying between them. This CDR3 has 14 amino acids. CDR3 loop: CASSLEASGTEAFF. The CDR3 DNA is TGTGCCAGCAGCTTAGAGGCATCGGGCACTGAAGCTTTCTTT.

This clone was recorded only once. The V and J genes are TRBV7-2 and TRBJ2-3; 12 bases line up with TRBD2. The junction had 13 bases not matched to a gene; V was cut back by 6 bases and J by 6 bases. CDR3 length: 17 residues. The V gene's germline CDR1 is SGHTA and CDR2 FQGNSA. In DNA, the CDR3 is TGTGCCAGCAGTCGGCTAGCGGGGGGGCTGAGGTGGGATACGCAGTATTTT. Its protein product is CASSRLAGGLRWDTQYF.

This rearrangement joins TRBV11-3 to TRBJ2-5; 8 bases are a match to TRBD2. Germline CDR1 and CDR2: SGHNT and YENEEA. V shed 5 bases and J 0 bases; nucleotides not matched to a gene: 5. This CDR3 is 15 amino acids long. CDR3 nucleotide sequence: TGTGCCAGCAGCCACAGCGGGGGAAACCAAGAGACCCAGTACTTC. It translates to CASSHSGGNQETQYF.

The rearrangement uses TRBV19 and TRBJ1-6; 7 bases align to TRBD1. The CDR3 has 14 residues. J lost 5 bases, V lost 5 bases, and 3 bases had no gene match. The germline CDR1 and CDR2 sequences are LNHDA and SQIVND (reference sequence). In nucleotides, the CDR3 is TGTGCCAGTAGTCAAACAGGGGATAATTCACCCCTCCACTTT. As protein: CASSQTGDNSPLHF.

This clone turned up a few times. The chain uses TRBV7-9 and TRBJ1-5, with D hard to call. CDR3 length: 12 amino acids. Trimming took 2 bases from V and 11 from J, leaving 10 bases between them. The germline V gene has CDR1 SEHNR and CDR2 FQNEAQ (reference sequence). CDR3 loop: CASSLSGGAQHF. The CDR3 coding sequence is TGTGCCAGCAGCTTAAGTGGAGGAGCCCAGCATTTT.

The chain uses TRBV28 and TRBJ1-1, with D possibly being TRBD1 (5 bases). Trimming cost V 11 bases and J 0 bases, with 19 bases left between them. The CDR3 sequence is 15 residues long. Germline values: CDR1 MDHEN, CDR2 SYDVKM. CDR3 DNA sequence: TGTGCCGTCTTCCCGGGGCACGGGTTGAACACTGAAGCTTTCTTT. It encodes CAVFPGHGLNTEAFF.

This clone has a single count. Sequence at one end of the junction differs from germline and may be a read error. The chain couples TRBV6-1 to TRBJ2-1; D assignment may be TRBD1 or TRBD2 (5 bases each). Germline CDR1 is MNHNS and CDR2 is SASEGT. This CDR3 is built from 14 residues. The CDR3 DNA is TGTGCCACCCAGGGCGGTGGGACCTACAGTGAGCAGTTCTTC. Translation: CATQGGGTYSEQFF.

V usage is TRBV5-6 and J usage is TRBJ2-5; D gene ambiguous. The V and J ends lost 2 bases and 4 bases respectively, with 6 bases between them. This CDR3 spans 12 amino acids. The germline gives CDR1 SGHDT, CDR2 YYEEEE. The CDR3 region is CASSFDLETQYF. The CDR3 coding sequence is TGTGCCAGCAGCTTCGATTTAGAGACCCAGTACTTC.

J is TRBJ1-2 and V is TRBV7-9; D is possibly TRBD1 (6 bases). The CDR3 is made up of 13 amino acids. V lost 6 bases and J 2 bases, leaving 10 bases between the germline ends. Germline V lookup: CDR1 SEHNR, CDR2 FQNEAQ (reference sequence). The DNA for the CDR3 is TGTGCCAGCAGTTCGGACAGCAACTATGGCTACACCTTC. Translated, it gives CASSSDSNYGYTF.

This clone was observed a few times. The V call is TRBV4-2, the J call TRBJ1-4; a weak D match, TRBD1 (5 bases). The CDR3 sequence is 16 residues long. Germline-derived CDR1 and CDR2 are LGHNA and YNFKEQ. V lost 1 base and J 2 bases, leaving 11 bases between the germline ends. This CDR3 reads CASSQVHGTTNEKLFF. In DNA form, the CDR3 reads TGTGCCAGCAGCCAAGTCCACGGGACTACTAATGAAAAACTGTTTTTT.

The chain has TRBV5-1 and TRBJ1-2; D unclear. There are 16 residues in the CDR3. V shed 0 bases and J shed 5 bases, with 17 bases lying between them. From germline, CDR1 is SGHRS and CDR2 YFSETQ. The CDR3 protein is CASSLGQVQAQYGYTF. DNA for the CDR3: TGCGCCAGCAGCTTGGGGCAGGTTCAGGCCCAGTATGGCTACACCTTC.